One and the same sample provided the 25 T cell receptor beta chains below, sequenced in a study of cytomegalovirus exposure and HLA in healthy donors. PCR amplification relied on 60 Vbeta primers (plus 13 Jbeta primers). TCRdb's copy holds only in-frame clones and misses some; the assay was immunoSEQ multiplex PCR. The profile shows 90,000 to 140,000 clones, approximately 82% of them singletons. Sequenced sample: PBMCs. The receptors stem from a man aged 35-49 years in good health and CMV-seropositive.

The chain employs TRBV5-8 and TRBJ2-7, with a tentative D call TRBD1 (5 bases). This CDR3 contains 14 residues. Germline V gene data show CDR1 as SGHTS and CDR2 as YDEGEE. The V end was cut by 0 bases, the J end by 2 bases, with 9 bases between. CDR3 protein: CASSLVGETYEQYF. CDR3 DNA sequence: TGTGCCAGCAGCTTGGTAGGGGAAACCTACGAGCAGTACTTC.

CDR3 DNA sequence: TGCAGTGCCGATAAGACAGCGATAAGTACCTTC. Translated, it gives CSADKTAISTF. This sequence joins TRBV20-1 and TRBJ1-2; tentatively, D is TRBD1 (5 bases). Germline-derived CDR1 and CDR2 are DFQATT and SNEGSKA (reference sequence). This CDR3 spans 11 amino acids. The V and J ends lost 6 bases and 14 bases respectively, with 19 bases between them.

This rearrangement joins TRBV28 to TRBJ2-7; tentative D call: TRBD1 (5 bases). Germline V gene data show CDR1 as MDHEN and CDR2 as SYDVKM. Trimming removed 2 bases at V and 2 bases at J, with 10 bases between. The CDR3 has 14 amino acids. CDR3 coding DNA: TGTGCCAGCAGTTTAAGGGGCGGAACCTACGAGCAGTACTTC. Its translation: CASSLRGGTYEQYF.

The genes are TRBV6-5 and TRBJ1-6; D possibly corresponds to TRBD1 (5 bases). Trimming cost V 6 bases and J 7 bases, with 13 bases left between them. This CDR3 has 14 amino acids. Germline assignment: CDR1 MNHEY and CDR2 SVGAGI. Written as DNA, the CDR3 is TGTGCCAGCAGCCCGGGACGGGGGAATTCACCCCTCCACTTT. Its protein product is CASSPGRGNSPLHF.

This chain connects TRBV7-2 to TRBJ1-5, with D uncertain. The CDR3 consists of 13 residues. Germline V CDR1 and CDR2: SGHTA, FQGNSA. V was shortened by 5 bases and J by 6 bases, with 11 bases between the two germline ends. The CDR3 bases are TGTGCCAGCAGCGAGACTAAGGGTCAGCCCCAGCATTTT. Its translation: CASSETKGQPQHF.

This clone was observed once. The chain carries TRBV11-3 and TRBJ2-2; 7 positions agree with TRBD1. The CDR3 length is 17 residues. V was pared by 2 bases and J by 0 bases, with 6 bases of the junction left unmatched. The germline V gene encodes CDR1 SGHNT and CDR2 YENEEA. CDR3 loop: CASSLRRGQTNTGELFF. For the CDR3, the DNA is TGTGCCAGCAGCTTACGTCGGGGACAGACGAACACCGGGGAGCTGTTTTTT.

The chain links TRBV7-9 to TRBJ1-1; tentative D call: TRBD1 (6 bases). The germline gives CDR1 SEHNR, CDR2 FQNEAQ (reference sequence). This CDR3 contains 17 residues. V was clipped by 0 bases and J by 2 bases, with 16 bases between them. The CDR3 sequence is CASSLAWAGAGNTEAFF. CDR3 coding DNA: TGTGCCAGCAGCTTAGCTTGGGCAGGGGCCGGCAACACTGAAGCTTTCTTT.

V is TRBV29-1 and J is TRBJ2-3; tentative D call: TRBD2 (6 bases). Trimming shortened V by 6 bases and J by 3 bases, and 10 bases separated the two germline ends. The germline CDR1 and CDR2 sequences are SQVTM and ANQGSEA. The CDR3 covers 12 residues. The CDR3 here is CSVRLVTDTQYF. CDR3 coding DNA: TGCAGCGTGCGACTAGTGACAGATACGCAGTATTTT.

The V call is TRBV6-5, the J call TRBJ1-3; unclear D gene. Germline V lookup: CDR1 MNHEY, CDR2 SVGAGI. CDR3 size: 12 residues. V lost 11 bases, J lost 0 bases, and 8 bases lay in between. This CDR3 reads CAVKSSGNTIYF. The DNA for the CDR3 is TGTGCCGTCAAGAGCTCTGGAAACACCATATATTTT.

The CDR3 protein is CASSSQTGNTEAFF. CDR3 in DNA: TGTGCCAGCAGCTCCCAGACAGGGAACACTGAAGCTTTCTTT. The rearrangement joins TRBV7-3 to TRBJ1-1, with D possibly TRBD1 on 6 matching bases. The ends were cut back, 4 bases at V and 1 base at J, with 10 bases in the middle. This CDR3 region has 14 residues. Germline values: CDR1 SGHTA, CDR2 FQGTGA.

The J gene is TRBJ1-1, the V gene TRBV19; D unresolved. Germline V lookup: CDR1 LNHDA, CDR2 SQIVND (reference sequence). With 0 bases removed from V and 4 bases from J, the gap between germline ends came to 18 bases. The CDR3 sequence is 17 residues long. CDR3 protein: CASSIDLNQDLGTEAFF. DNA for the CDR3: TGTGCCAGTAGTATAGATCTAAACCAAGACTTAGGCACTGAAGCTTTCTTT.

This chain connects TRBV30 to TRBJ1-5; 8 bases agree with TRBD1. The CDR3 extends over 15 amino acids. Losses at the gene ends were 2 bases for V and 6 bases for J; bases not matched to a gene: 9. The germline V gene has CDR1 GTSNPN and CDR2 SVGIG (reference sequence). CDR3 in DNA: TGTGCCTGGAGTACAGGACAGGGTGTTAGTCAGCCCCAGCATTTT. Amino acid sequence: CAWSTGQGVSQPQHF.

The rearrangement links TRBV30 to TRBJ2-7, with 11 bases aligning to TRBD2. There are 17 residues in the CDR3. From germline, CDR1 is GTSNPN and CDR2 SVGIG (reference sequence). J lost 0 bases, V lost 2 bases, and 9 bases had no gene match. The CDR3 bases are TGTGCCTGGAGTTTGACTAGCGGGATCCCCAACTCCTACGAGCAGTACTTC. It is translated as CAWSLTSGIPNSYEQYF. The variable domain in full, with the rest retrieved from reference TRBV30 and TRBJ2-7, is SQTIHQWPATLVQPVGSPLSLECTVEGTSNPNLYWYRQAAGRGLQLLFYSVGIGQISSEVPQNLSASRPQDRQFILSSKKLLLSDSGFYLCAWSLTSGIPNSYEQYFGPGTRLTVT.

The rearrangement links TRBV27 to TRBJ1-2; 7 bases match TRBD1. Germline V CDR1 and CDR2: MNHEY, SMNVEV (reference sequence). The CDR3 sequence is 13 residues long. V lost 5 bases, J lost 8 bases, and 8 bases stayed unmatched. The CDR3 DNA reads TGTGCCAGCAGTACGGCGACAGGGTTCGGCTACACCTTC. Amino acid sequence: CASSTATGFGYTF.

The V and J genes are TRBV7-9 and TRBJ1-1, with TRBD1 matching 9 bases. Germline V CDR1 and CDR2: SEHNR, FQNEAQ (reference sequence). Trimming at V came to 5 bases and at J to 4 bases, leaving 8 bases not matched to a gene. The CDR3 spans 15 residues. CDR3 sequence reads: CASSPPGTGRTEAFF. CDR3 DNA sequence: TGTGCCAGCAGCCCTCCCGGGACAGGGCGCACTGAAGCTTTCTTT.

The rearrangement links TRBV27 to TRBJ1-1; TRBD1 agrees at 12 bases. The CDR3 spans 17 residues. V lost 4 bases to trimming and J lost 1 base; unmatched junction nucleotides: 7. The germline CDR1 and CDR2 sequences are MNHEY and SMNVEV (reference sequence). In DNA, the CDR3 is TGTGCCAGCAGTTCATACGGGACAGGGGGCGCGAACACTGAAGCTTTCTTT. Its translation: CASSSYGTGGANTEAFF.

This rearrangement joins TRBV13 to TRBJ2-5; TRBD1 matches at 7 bases. Germline-derived CDR1 and CDR2 are PRHDT and FYEKMQ (reference sequence). The V segment lost 4 bases and the J segment 5 bases; nucleotides outside the gene matches: 10. The CDR3 has 15 residues. The CDR3 bases are TGTGCCAGCAGCTCCCAGGGGACAGAGGGGGAGACCCAGTACTTC. Protein product: CASSSQGTEGETQYF.

This clone was detected only a few times. This chain connects TRBV15 to TRBJ1-2, with D uncertain. The CDR3 length is 14 residues. The ends were cut back, 0 bases at V and 3 bases at J, with 8 bases in the middle. The germline CDR1 and CDR2 sequences are LNHNV and YYDKDF (reference sequence). CDR3 sequence: CATSRDSRYYGYTF. The CDR3 bases are TGTGCCACCAGCAGAGATAGTAGATACTATGGCTACACCTTC.

V is TRBV7-3 and J is TRBJ2-1; TRBD2 matches 7 bases. The V segment lost 5 bases and the J segment 6 bases; nucleotides outside the gene matches: 7. From germline, CDR1 is SGHTA and CDR2 FQGTGA. The CDR3 consists of 14 residues. CDR3 sequence: CASSPLGLSNEQFF. The DNA of the CDR3 is TGTGCCAGCAGCCCCTTGGGACTATCCAATGAGCAGTTCTTC.

A few counts support this clone. The J gene is TRBJ1-2, the V gene TRBV28; maybe TRBD1 (6 bases). The CDR3 extends over 14 amino acids. Trimming cost V 5 bases and J 4 bases, with 14 bases left between them. CDR1 is MDHEN, CDR2 SYDVKM, per germline. CDR3 sequence reads: CASSIRTVTYGYTF. The CDR3 DNA is TGTGCCAGCAGTATTAGGACAGTCACCTATGGCTACACCTTC.

In this sample, this clone turned up a few times. This chain connects TRBV5-4 to TRBJ1-1, with 8 bases matching TRBD1. CDR3 length equals 12 residues. With V trimmed by 4 bases and J by 7 bases, 3 bases remained unmatched. In germline, CDR1 is SGHNT, CDR2 YYREEE (reference sequence). CDR3 region: CASSTGGLEAFF. The CDR3 region has the DNA TGTGCCAGCAGCACAGGGGGGCTTGAAGCTTTCTTT.

The chain combines TRBV19 with TRBJ1-2; the D gene is possibly TRBD1 (6 bases). The CDR3 spans 15 residues. Germline values: CDR1 LNHDA, CDR2 SQIVND (reference sequence). The V end was cut by 7 bases, the J end by 3 bases, with 18 bases between. CDR3 sequence reads: CASTPDSPIDYGYTF. The CDR3 region has the DNA TGTGCCAGTACCCCGGACAGTCCTATCGACTATGGCTACACCTTC.

The chain couples TRBV5-5 to TRBJ2-3, with 11 bases matching TRBD2. The CDR3 extends over 15 amino acids. Germline assignment: CDR1 SGHKS and CDR2 YYEKEE (reference sequence). V trimming: 6 bases; J trimming: 2 bases; junction bases outside the gene matches: 5. The CDR3: CASIRLAGLTDTQYF. In nucleotides, the CDR3 is TGTGCCAGCATCCGACTAGCGGGGCTCACAGATACGCAGTATTTT.

The rearrangement uses TRBV6-6 and TRBJ1-1, with TRBD1 as a possible D gene (6 bases). Germline values: CDR1 MNHNY, CDR2 SVGAGI (reference sequence). V was clipped by 5 bases and J by 7 bases, with 11 bases between them. There are 12 residues in the CDR3. The CDR3 coding sequence is TGTGCCAGCAGTGGGGACAATTTTGAAGCTTTCTTT. Residues: CASSGDNFEAFF.

The chain combines TRBV7-9 with TRBJ1-5, with D possibly TRBD1 on 5 matching bases. The length of the CDR3 is 14 residues. Trimming took off 0 bases at V and 3 bases at J, with 6 bases between the two ends. Germline CDR1 reads SEHNR; CDR2 reads FQNEAQ (reference sequence). The CDR3 DNA follows: TGTGCCAGCAGCTTAGCGACAGTCAATCAGCCCCAGCATTTT. It encodes CASSLATVNQPQHF.